This T cell receptor beta chain was profiled in a study of shared clonotypes between healthy human individuals. Study as a whole: Three CD4 naive, three CD4 memory, two CD8 naive and one CD8 memory plate were used per donor.

Notes on this clone: Its antigen is still unknown.

Libraries were prepared by immunoSEQ multiplex PCR; TCRdb keeps only in-frame clonotypes and omits some of them. Of about 680,000 clones in the sample, about 91% were seen once. Study-wide points: Several donors had around 5.2% of their naive CD4 clonotypes in common.

Per the germline V gene, CDR1 is SGDLS and CDR2 is YYNGEE. Trimming removed 0 bases at V and 3 bases at J, with 9 bases between. The CDR3 sequence is 14 residues long. Naive CD8 isolation took CD45RO-negative cells positively selected for CCR7 and excluded terminally differentiated effector memory CD45RA+ cells. Adults of Caucasian background living in Nashville, Tennessee made up all donors. V gene TRBV9 combines with J gene TRBJ1-1; D possibly corresponds to TRBD1 (5 bases). Sequenced material: naive CD8+ T cells sorted from blood. This TCR was sampled from a man aged 25 to 40 in good health. The CDR3 loop is CASSVDSGDTEAFF. In nucleotides, the CDR3 is TGTGCCAGCAGCGTAGATTCGGGGGACACTGAAGCTTTCTTT.